A selection of T cell receptor beta chains follows, all from one sample in a study of blood T cell repertoires in COVID-19. Sequencing was performed with immunoSEQ multiplex PCR; in TCRdb, only in-frame clones are kept and a portion is missing. The sample has about 170,000 clones; more than 70% are singletons. Material for sequencing was peripheral blood. The receptor set was obtained from a woman older than 75 with active or convalescent COVID-19. Both conserved end residues are part of each CDR3. A D gene is named only where the DNA matches it firmly.

d_gene	j_gene	v_gene	CDR3nt	CDR3aa
TRBD1	TRBJ2-5	TRBV7-9	TGTGCCAGCAGCTTAAACAGGGGCCCGGAGACCCAGTACTTC	CASSLNRGPETQYF
TRBD2	TRBJ2-7	TRBV7-8	TGTGCCAGCAGCCCAGCCGGGAGGTCCTACGAGCAGTACTTC	CASSPAGRSYEQYF
TRBD1	TRBJ1-1	TRBV9	TGTGCCAGCAGCCTGACGACAGGGGGGACTGAAGCTTTCTTT	CASSLTTGGTEAFF
NA	TRBJ1-2	TRBV28	TGTGCCAGCAGTGAAGGAACAGGGTCCCTCTATGGCTACACCTTC	CASSEGTGSLYGYTF
TRBD1	TRBJ1-2	TRBV25-1	TGTGCCAGCAGTGAATTAGGGACAGGGGGATCTAGGAGCTACACCTTC	CASSELGTGGSRSYTF
TRBD2	TRBJ2-1	TRBV24-1	TGTGCCACCAGTGCCCGTGCTAGCGGGATTGATGAGCAGTTCTTC	CATSARASGIDEQFF
NA	TRBJ2-7	TRBV15	TGTGCCACCAGCAGAGCGACAGTCTCCTACGAGCAGTACTTC	CATSRATVSYEQYF
NA	TRBJ2-5	TRBV5-1	TGCGCCAGCAGCACTCTGGGGGGTTGGGAGACCCAGTACTTC	CASSTLGGWETQYF
NA	TRBJ1-3	TRBV11-2	TGTGCCAGCAGCTTAGATCGGGGGGCGCTTGGAAACACCATATATTTT	CASSLDRGALGNTIYF
TRBD2	TRBJ2-3	TRBV5-1	TGCGCCAGCAGTCCCACGACTAGCGGGACTTCAGATACGCAGTATTTT	CASSPTTSGTSDTQYF
NA	TRBJ2-5	TRBV6-6	TGTGCCAGCTCTAGAGAGACCCAGTACTTC	CASSRETQYF
NA	TRBJ1-3	TRBV19	TGTGCCACCTCCGCGGGGATATCTTCTGGAAACACCATATATTTT	CATSAGISSGNTIYF
NA	TRBJ2-1	TRBV6-6	TGTGCCAGCAGTTATAGGGGGTCCAGCTCCTACAATGAGCAGTTCTTC	CASSYRGSSSYNEQFF
NA	TRBJ2-5	TRBV15	TGTGCCACCAGCAGAGATCTCCAGGGGTGGGAGACCCAGTACTTC	CATSRDLQGWETQYF
NA	TRBJ1-5	TRBV27	TGTGCCAGCAGCTACGTGGCGGGGGGGAGTCAGCCCCAGCATTTT	CASSYVAGGSQPQHF
NA	TRBJ2-7	TRBV27	TGTGCCAGCAGTTTGCTCCCATTGAGCTCCTACGAGCAGTACTTC	CASSLLPLSSYEQYF
TRBD1	TRBJ1-2	TRBV9	TGTGCCAGCAGCGCGAGAGGGACAGGGGTATGGGGCTACACCTTC	CASSARGTGVWGYTF
TRBD2	TRBJ2-1	TRBV3-1/TRBV3-2	TGTGCCAGCAGCCAAGGTGGCGGGAGAGGTAGGATCTTC	CASSQGGGRGRIF
TRBD1	TRBJ2-1	TRBV7-3	TGTGCCAGCAGCTGGACAGGGGGAACTCTAATTATTGAGCAGTTCTTC	CASSWTGGTLIIEQFF
TRBD1	TRBJ2-7	TRBV2	TGTGCCAGCAGTCTAGGACAGGGGGCGGTCGAGCAGTACTTC	CASSLGQGAVEQYF
NA	TRBJ1-4	TRBV25-1	TGTGCCAGCAGTGAGTTGGGAGGAGATGAAAAACTGTTTTTT	CASSELGGDEKLFF
TRBD2	TRBJ2-3	TRBV19	TGTGCCAGTAGTACACCGGGACTAGCGGGAGGGGGTACGCAGTATTTT	CASSTPGLAGGGTQYF